This T cell receptor beta chain was captured in a study of T cell responses to AZD1222 COVID-19 vaccine (dated by TCRdb to the early 2020s). The study in broad terms: Because spike-specific TCR depth and breadth did not differ between the two schedules, AZD1222 recipients who got a second dose at roughly 4 weeks were pooled with those who got a second dose at roughly 12 weeks. TCR sequencing covered over 230 trial participants: 207 given two doses of AZD1222 and approximately 26 given two doses of MenACWY control vaccine. Trial participants were enrolled by age into subgroups of 18-55, 56-69 and 70-plus years, and around 150, 29 and 61 TCR-sequenced participants, respectively, were included in these subgroups. The full study reports these points: Nearly half of unique spike-specific TCRs reportedly recognized epitopes outside regions mutated in the B.1.351 and B.1.1.7 variants. Conclusions about previously exposed vaccinees are limited because only five to seven AZD1222 recipients were SARS-CoV-2 seropositive at baseline. No day 14 peak-response samples were available, so repertoires were characterized only after the peak T cell response. After two AZD1222 doses, both the breadth and the depth of spike-specific TCRs were significantly higher than at day 0 and than in MenACWY recipients. Participants were mostly white British and included more females than males, and it was suggested by the authors that clonal diversity may have been underestimated. The 56-69-year group was small, and its depth increase did not reach significance, likely because of low power. Vaccine-associated CD4 TCRs spanned the whole spike protein, with dominant responses in regions 160-218 and 743-854.

The CDR3 regions of human TCRbeta chains were analyzed by immunosequencing. Turning to the authors' computational methods: Repertoire TCRs were matched against a reference library of SARS-CoV-2-specific TCRs generated with the MIRA antigen-specificity platform. Breadth meant the fraction of unique TCRs that were SARS-CoV-2-associated, whereas depth meant the fraction of total T cells that were SARS-CoV-2-associated. Each spike-specific TCR was assigned to its reactive spike region and to a CD4 or CD8 class using the MIRA data. Log10-transformed breadth and depth values were compared by one-way ANOVA with Sidak's multiple comparisons tests. TCRdb mirrors the immuneACCESS table, restricted to in-frame sequences. Some clones are absent from its copies; in checked studies, under half trace to an unresolved V gene, and the reason for the others is unknown. V, J and clone size derive from that table, while D and trimming were established from the DNA sequence. This sample lists 100,000 to 120,000 clones; 88% were detected once. The ten largest clones take up over 1.5% of the sample.

Sample time point, as interpreted from the label and publication: baseline before first vaccination. Samples from vaccinated people were obtained from the UK trials COV001 and COV002, which included a single-blind randomized controlled phase 2/3 trial of AZD1222 (ChAdOx1 nCoV-19) in healthy adults. Trial participant PBMC samples were collected at day 0 and day 28 after the second dose for TCRbeta chain sequencing. Points on this clone: Its specific antigen is unknown. The sample holds no much larger clone one base away, and base qualities are not on file.

This specimen consisted of peripheral blood, obtained on day 0 of AZD1222 vaccination. The sequence derives from an adult in good health.

The nucleotide sequence reads TGTGCCAGCAGTCAACCTCCAACAGGGCCTTGGGGCTACACCTTC. It is translated as CASSQPPTGPWGYTF. The chain is assembled from TRBV6-5 and TRBJ1-2; a weak D assignment points to TRBD1 (6 bases agree). The germline V gene supplies CDR1 MNHEY and CDR2 SVGAGI. From the cysteine through the phenylalanine, the CDR3 covers 15 amino acids. Just the 45-base CDR3 DNA is kept, in frame starting at base 1. V loses 5 bases, J loses 8 bases, and the germline ends lie 21 bases apart.